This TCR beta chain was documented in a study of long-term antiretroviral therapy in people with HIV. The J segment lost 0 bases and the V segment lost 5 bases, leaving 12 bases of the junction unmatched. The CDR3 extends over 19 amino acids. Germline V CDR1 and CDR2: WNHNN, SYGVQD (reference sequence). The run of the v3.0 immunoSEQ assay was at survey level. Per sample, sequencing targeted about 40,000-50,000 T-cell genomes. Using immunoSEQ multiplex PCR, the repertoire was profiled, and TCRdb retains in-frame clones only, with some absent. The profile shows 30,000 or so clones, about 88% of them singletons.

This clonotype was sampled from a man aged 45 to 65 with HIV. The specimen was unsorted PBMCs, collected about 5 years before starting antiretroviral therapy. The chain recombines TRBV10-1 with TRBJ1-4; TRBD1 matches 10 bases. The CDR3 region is CASSPGQGSFPTTNEKLFF. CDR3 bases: TGCGCCAGCAGTCCGGGACAGGGGAGTTTTCCGACAACTAATGAAAAACTGTTTTTT.